Below, 5 T cell receptor beta chains from the same sample are listed, as sequenced in a study of regulatory T cells in long-lasting Graves disease. Through Arm-PCR of CDR3 regions and iRepertoire HTBI primers, TCR beta libraries were built. TCRdb recomputed calls from the multiplex PCR reads with MiXCR, one row per CDR3 protein. Seen here are hundreds of thousands of distinct CDR3 sequences, 15% to 20% observed once, and the top ten hold more than 20%. The time point was: newly diagnosed GD, antithyroid drugs for less than 3 months. Researchers made the TCR library from RNA that was extracted from PBMCs. A further study also used this sample, focusing on T cells in Graves' hyperthyroidism and ophthalmopathy.

The material sequenced was peripheral blood mononuclear cells (PBMCs), taken at new diagnosis, from a patient treated with antithyroid drugs. The receptors stem from a woman aged 35-60 years with Graves disease.

This clonotype was detected only a few times. The rearrangement uses TRBV5-1 and TRBJ1-2, with D uncertain. Per germline, CDR1 SGHRS and CDR2 YFSETQ. The CDR3 totals 13 residues. V was cut by 2 bases and J by 8 bases, with 13 bases left in between. The CDR3 bases are TGCGCCAGCAGCTTTTCCTGGGTGGAGGGCTACACCTTC. This translates into CASSFSWVEGYTF. The variable domain in full, with the rest retrieved from reference TRBV5-1 and TRBJ1-2, is KAGVTQTPRYLIKTRGQQVTLSCSPISGHRSVSWYQQTPGQGLQFLFEYFSETQRNKGNFPGRFSGRQFSNSRSEMNVSTLELGDSALYLCASSFSWVEGYTFGSGTRLTVV.

This clonotype was observed a few times. This rearrangement joins TRBV5-1 to TRBJ2-5, with 8 bases identical to TRBD1. The CDR3 is 15 amino acids. V gave up 3 bases and J gave up 5 bases; unmatched junction bases: 9. Germline CDR1 and CDR2: SGHRS and YFSETQ. CDR3 nucleotides: TGCGCCAGCAGCTCTGGGACAGGCCCTGGGGAGACCCAGTACTTC. Protein sequence: CASSSGTGPGETQYF.

This clonotype was counted ten times or more. The chain uses TRBV5-1 and TRBJ2-1; unclear D gene. The CDR3 covers 15 residues. Germline CDR1 is SGHRS and CDR2 is YFSETQ. V lost 1 base, J lost 4 bases, and 12 bases lay in between. CDR3 sequence (DNA): TGCGCCAGCAGCTTGCTTGGGCCACCTTACAATGAGCAGTTCTTC. It codes for CASSLLGPPYNEQFF. Variable domain in full (rest from reference TRBV5-1 and TRBJ2-1): KAGVTQTPRYLIKTRGQQVTLSCSPISGHRSVSWYQQTPGQGLQFLFEYFSETQRNKGNFPGRFSGRQFSNSRSEMNVSTLELGDSALYLCASSLLGPPYNEQFFGPGTRLTVL.

This clonotype was seen only a few times. The chain uses TRBV7-9 and TRBJ2-2; 8 nucleotides line up with TRBD2. The CDR3 totals 15 residues. Germline V gives CDR1 SEHNR, CDR2 FQNEAQ (reference sequence). The V gene end was trimmed by 8 bases and the J gene end by 6 bases; junction bases not matched to a gene: 11. CDR3 sequence (DNA): TGTGCCAGCGCCCCGGGACTAGTCTCTCCCGGGGAGCTGTTTTTT. It translates to CASAPGLVSPGELFF.

About this clonotype itself: A read error may explain this, as a much larger clone is one base away. This chain joins TRBV5-1 and TRBJ2-2; D is possibly TRBD1 (7 bases). Germline V gives CDR1 SGHRS, CDR2 YFSETQ. This CDR3 contains 15 residues. The CDR3 loop is CVTRRSRGETGELFF. As DNA, the CDR3 is TGCGTCACCAGAAGGTCCAGGGGGGAAACCGGGGAGCTGTTTTTT.